Each of the 22 T cell receptor beta chains below was sequenced from the same sample in a study of T cell repertoires in cytomegalovirus infection. Each CDR3 protein is one row after TCRdb ran MiXCR on the reads. The sample includes around 450,000 distinct CDR3 sequences, roughly 30% of them seen just once. The sample comprised PBMCs. The source of these receptors is a human donor in good health (CMV status not recorded). Some clones in this sample may be carry-over from other donors' samples.

The rearrangement links TRBV7-4 to TRBJ2-7, with a possible D match to TRBD2 (6 bases). This CDR3 contains 14 residues. Trimming took 3 bases from V and 3 from J, leaving 12 bases between them. Germline CDR1 and CDR2: SGHVT and SQSDAQ. The CDR3 DNA sequence: TGTGCCAGCAGCTTTTCAGGGAGGTACTACGAGCAGTACTTC. It encodes CASSFSGRYYEQYF. The whole variable domain, remainder taken from reference TRBV7-4 and TRBJ2-7, is GAGVSQSPRYKVAKRGRDVALRCDSISGHVTLYWYRQTLGQGSEVLTYSQSDAQRDKSGRPSGRFSAERPERSVSTLKIQRTEQGDSAVYLCASSFSGRYYEQYFGPGTRLTVT.

Concerning this clonotype: A much larger clone lies one base from this, so it may be a read error. The V and J genes are TRBV7-9 and TRBJ1-5, with D maybe TRBD1 (6 bases). Germline V gene lookup returns CDR1 SEHNR and CDR2 FQNEAQ (reference sequence). The CDR3 contains 15 residues. V was pared by 5 bases and J by 0 bases, with 11 bases between. CDR3 DNA: TGTGCCAGCAGCCAAGGGGGGGGTAGCAATCAGCCCCAGCATTTT. Protein product: CASSQGGGSNQPQHF.

CDR3 DNA sequence: TGTGCCAGCAGCGATCAGGGGGCTCGCACTGAAGCTTTCTTT. Amino acid sequence: CASSDQGARTEAFF. The chain uses TRBV11-2 and TRBJ1-1; the match to TRBD1 covers 8 bases. The CDR3 runs to 14 residues. Trimming at V came to 5 bases and at J to 4 bases, leaving 6 bases not matched to a gene. Germline-derived CDR1 and CDR2 are SGHAT and FQNNGV.

This clonotype was observed many times. The chain joins TRBV28 to TRBJ1-5, with 8 nucleotides matching TRBD1. The CDR3 totals 15 residues. V shed 7 bases, J shed 0 bases, and the junction held 5 bases outside the gene matches. Germline CDR1 reads MDHEN; CDR2 reads SYDVKM. The DNA of the CDR3 is TGTGCCAGCAAGACAGGGGACTATAGCAATCAGCCCCAGCATTTT. Its translation: CASKTGDYSNQPQHF. Variable domain in full (rest from reference TRBV28 and TRBJ1-5): DVKVTQSSRYLVKRTGEKVFLECVQDMDHENMFWYRQDPGLGLRLIYFSYDVKMKEKGDIPEGYSVSREKKERFSLILESASTNQTSMYLCASKTGDYSNQPQHFGDGTRLSIL.

This sequence joins TRBV7-6 and TRBJ2-7, with a possible D match to TRBD1 (6 bases). CDR1 is SGHVS, CDR2 FNYEAQ, per germline. This CDR3 comprises 14 residues. Trimming stripped 5 bases from V and 3 bases from J, with 14 bases between. The DNA for the CDR3 is TGTGCCAGCAGCCCTGGAACAGGGTTCTACGAGCAGTACTTC. Translation gives CASSPGTGFYEQYF.

This clonotype was seen a handful of times. The chain carries TRBV19 and TRBJ1-4; D possibly corresponds to TRBD1 (6 bases). Germline V gives CDR1 LNHDA, CDR2 SQIVND (reference sequence). V dropped 10 bases and J dropped 0 bases, with 15 bases sitting between them. The CDR3 length is 15 residues. The CDR3 spells CATQGSTTTNEKLFF. CDR3 nucleotides: TGTGCCACCCAGGGGTCTACAACAACTAATGAAAAACTGTTTTTT.

This clonotype was seen more than once but under ten times. The chain carries TRBV7-9 and TRBJ2-5; tentatively, D is TRBD1 (7 bases). The CDR3 covers 14 residues. Trimming cost V 5 bases and J 4 bases, with 14 bases left between them. CDR1 and CDR2 (germline): SEHNR, FQNEAQ (reference sequence). This CDR3 reads CASSPAQGGETQYF. CDR3 nucleotides: TGTGCCAGCAGCCCGGCTCAGGGGGGAGAGACCCAGTACTTC.

This clonotype was picked up a small number of times. This sequence joins TRBV11-1 and TRBJ2-1, with 8 bases lining up with TRBD1. V lost 3 bases to trimming and J lost 5 bases; unmatched junction nucleotides: 3. This CDR3 has 14 amino acids. Germline CDR1 and CDR2: SGHAT and FQDESV (reference sequence). The CDR3 DNA follows: TGTGCCAGCAGCTTCGGGACAGGTAACAATGAGCAGTTCTTC. Protein sequence: CASSFGTGNNEQFF.

This clonotype has ten or more counts. V and J are TRBV7-2 and TRBJ1-6; perhaps TRBD1 as D (5 bases). The CDR3 has 14 residues. Trimming stripped 4 bases from V and 5 bases from J, with 9 bases between. Germline CDR1 and CDR2: SGHTA and FQGNSA. This CDR3 reads CASSWGVNNSPLHF. The CDR3 coding sequence is TGTGCCAGCAGCTGGGGGGTTAATAATTCACCCCTCCACTTT.

The genes are TRBV5-4 and TRBJ2-7, with unresolved D. The germline V gene encodes CDR1 SGHNT and CDR2 YYREEE (reference sequence). There are 19 residues in the CDR3. With 4 bases removed from V and 5 bases from J, the gap between germline ends came to 31 bases. The CDR3 coding sequence is TGTGCCAGCAGCCCCGCGTCAGCACCCCTTGGGAACCAATCGGACGAGCAGTACTTC. It yields the protein CASSPASAPLGNQSDEQYF.

The genes are TRBV15 and TRBJ1-1, with 9 bases identical to TRBD1. The CDR3 is made up of 14 amino acids. Germline trimming cut 5 bases from V and 4 bases from J; bases unmatched to any gene: 5. The germline V gene has CDR1 LNHNV and CDR2 YYDKDF (reference sequence). The CDR3 DNA is TGTGCCACCAGCTACGACAGGGGGATCACTGAAGCTTTCTTT. Amino acid sequence: CATSYDRGITEAFF.

Notes on this clonotype: Likely a read error: the CDR3 ends without its conserved phenylalanine or tryptophan. The DNA is left out, because the CDR3 cannot be placed on it with certainty; the CDR3 is given as TCRdb lists it. The chain is built from TRBV7-2 and TRBJ1-3; TRBD1 is the table's D call and was not checked against the DNA. The CDR3 length is 15 residues, termini included. Germline loops: CDR1 SGHTA, CDR2 FQGNSA. CDR3 sequence: CASSYGILGGNTLYC.

This clonotype has a count of ten or more. The chain links TRBV7-2 to TRBJ1-3; unclear D gene. The CDR3 is 12 residues long. Trimming took 4 bases from V and 14 from J, leaving 15 bases between them. The germline gives CDR1 SGHTA, CDR2 FQGNSA. CDR3 in amino acids: CASSSAKTVLYF. Here the CDR3 DNA reads TGTGCCAGCAGCTCGGCAAAAACTGTACTATATTTT.

Only a few counts were recorded for this clonotype. The chain recombines TRBV7-9 with TRBJ2-5; 10 nucleotides agree with TRBD1. The CDR3 is 15 residues long. V lost 5 bases to trimming and J lost 5 bases; unmatched junction nucleotides: 8. CDR1 is SEHNR and CDR2 is FQNEAQ in the germline V gene (reference sequence). As DNA, the CDR3 is TGTGCCAGCAGCGACGGACAGGGGGTGGTTGAGACCCAGTACTTC. It translates to CASSDGQGVVETQYF.

This sequence joins TRBV29-1 and TRBJ2-1; D tentatively reads TRBD1 or TRBD2 (5 bases each). Germline lookup yields CDR1 SQVTM and CDR2 ANQGSEA. The CDR3 totals 11 residues. Trimming pared 7 bases from V and 9 bases from J, leaving 13 bases between. The CDR3 loop reads CSGGGLSEQFF. The DNA for the CDR3 is TGCAGCGGGGGCGGGCTAAGTGAGCAGTTCTTC.

This clonotype was detected ten times or more. The chain joins TRBV4-1 to TRBJ1-1; TRBD1 matches 9 bases. The CDR3 has 15 amino acids. V lost 6 bases to trimming and J lost 4 bases; unmatched junction nucleotides: 9. The germline CDR1 and CDR2 sequences are MGHRA and YSYEKL. The CDR3 here is CASSWTGVRGTEAFF. CDR3 nucleotides: TGCGCCAGCAGTTGGACAGGGGTTAGGGGCACTGAAGCTTTCTTT.

The chain combines TRBV7-9 with TRBJ2-1; 8 bases map to TRBD2. Per the germline V gene, CDR1 is SEHNR and CDR2 is FQNEAQ (reference sequence). Losses at the gene ends were 2 bases for V and 4 bases for J; bases not matched to a gene: 7. The CDR3 is 16 amino acids. Written as DNA, the CDR3 is TGTGCCAGCAGCTTATCGTTGGCTAGCGGGTACAATGAGCAGTTCTTC. This codes for CASSLSLASGYNEQFF.

V is TRBV6-8 and J is TRBJ2-5; D assignment may be TRBD1 or TRBD2 (6 bases each). The V end was cut by 5 bases, the J end by 3 bases, with 13 bases between. From germline, CDR1 is MNHGY and CDR2 SAAAGT. The CDR3 totals 14 residues. CDR3 nucleotide sequence: TGTGCCAGCAGTGCCGGGGGCAACAAAGAGACCCAGTACTTC. Translating it yields CASSAGGNKETQYF.

This chain uses TRBV2 with TRBJ2-6; weak D call: TRBD2 (5 bases). The CDR3 length is 16 residues. Trimming took off 4 bases at V and 2 bases at J, with 12 bases between the two ends. Germline V gene lookup returns CDR1 SNHLY and CDR2 FYNNEI. The CDR3 bases are TGTGCCAGCAGTGGGTACGGGGTTCCTGGGGCCAACGTCCTGACTTTC. It codes for CASSGYGVPGANVLTF.

The rearrangement links TRBV6-1 to TRBJ1-4, with TRBD1 as a possible D gene (6 bases). The V gene's germline CDR1 is MNHNS and CDR2 SASEGT. V was clipped by 2 bases and J by 7 bases, with 20 bases between them. There are 17 residues in the CDR3. For the CDR3, the DNA is TGTGCCAGCAGTGAAAAACTGCGGCGGGGAGGGGGTGAAAAACTGTTTTTT. Translated, it gives CASSEKLRRGGGEKLFF.

V and J are TRBV6-1 and TRBJ2-3; D is undetermined. CDR3 size: 11 residues. The V end lost 5 bases, the J end lost 13 bases, and 13 bases lay between the germline ends. In germline, CDR1 is MNHNS, CDR2 SASEGT. In DNA form, the CDR3 reads TGTGCCAGCAGTTCGGGCCAATCGGAGTATTTT. This codes for CASSSGQSEYF.

The chain couples TRBV20-1 to TRBJ2-5; 14 bases align to TRBD2. CDR1 DFQATT and CDR2 SNEGSKA come from the germline V gene (reference sequence). The CDR3 is 18 residues long. With 3 bases clipped from V and 5 bases from J, the junction kept 14 bases outside the gene matches. The CDR3, as DNA: TGCAGTGCTAGTTTCCTCGGGACTAGCGGGGGATTGAGGGAGACCCAGTACTTC. Its protein product is CSASFLGTSGGLRETQYF.